This is a list of T cell receptor beta chains from one sample in a study of T cell repertoires in cytomegalovirus infection. TCRdb used MiXCR to reprocess the reads, holding one entry per CDR3 protein. In the table there are about 830,000 distinct CDR3 sequences, 30% to 35% of which are singletons. These TCRs are of unknown antigen specificity. The sample in question was cultured CD8+ T cells from PBMCs, obtained from culture after CMV antigen stimulation. All receptors come from a human donor in good health (CMV status not recorded). Some clones in this sample may be carry-over from other donors' samples. The CDR3 runs from the conserved cysteine through the conserved F or W. The D gene is left open where the match is weak. Clone size is shown for a subset of rows, as once, few, many or a class of expanded clone.

d_call: TRBD2
v_call: TRBV12-3/TRBV12-4
j_call: TRBJ2-1
clone_size: NA
cdr3_nt: TGTGCCAGCACTCCGGGGGGGGGTTATGAGCAGTTCTTC
cdr3_aa: CASTPGGGYEQFF

d_call: TRBD2
v_call: TRBV2
j_call: TRBJ2-5
clone_size: NA
cdr3_nt: TGTGCCAGCAGTGGGGTTAGCGGGGGGATCCAAGAGACCCAGTACTTC
cdr3_aa: CASSGVSGGIQETQYF

d_call: NA
v_call: TRBV19
j_call: TRBJ1-1
clone_size: few
cdr3_nt: TGTGCCATCAGGAAGGGGTCTGAAGCTTTCTTT
cdr3_aa: CAIRKGSEAFF

d_call: NA
v_call: TRBV12-3/TRBV12-4
j_call: TRBJ2-1
clone_size: many
cdr3_nt: TGTGCCAGCAGTTTAGCGCGAAGAATGGGGCCGGACGCTTACTCCTACAATGAGCAGTTCTTC
cdr3_aa: CASSLARRMGPDAYSYNEQFF

d_call: NA
v_call: TRBV7-2
j_call: TRBJ1-6
clone_size: many
cdr3_nt: TGTGCCAGCAAGTCCCGCAGGTATTCACCCCTCCACTTT
cdr3_aa: CASKSRRYSPLHF

d_call: NA
v_call: TRBV7-6
j_call: TRBJ2-7
clone_size: many
cdr3_nt: TGTGCCAGCAGCTTAGGGGGGATAATCGAGCAGTACTTC
cdr3_aa: CASSLGGIIEQYF

d_call: TRBD1
v_call: TRBV10-2
j_call: TRBJ2-7
clone_size: NA
cdr3_nt: TGCGCCAGCAGTGAGTATCCGGGACAGAGTTACGAGCAGTACTTC
cdr3_aa: CASSEYPGQSYEQYF

d_call: NA
v_call: TRBV2
j_call: TRBJ1-2
clone_size: few
cdr3_nt: TGTGCCAGCCCGACAGGAGCAGGCACTGGCTACACCTTC
cdr3_aa: CASPTGAGTGYTF

d_call: NA
v_call: TRBV10-3
j_call: TRBJ2-2
clone_size: NA
cdr3_nt: TGTGCCTTCACACTGAACACCGGGGAGCTGTTTTTT
cdr3_aa: CAFTLNTGELFF

d_call: TRBD1
v_call: TRBV7-9
j_call: TRBJ1-1
clone_size: few
cdr3_nt: TGTGCCAGCAGCCCCCCGACAGGGACGACTGAAGCTTTCTTT
cdr3_aa: CASSPPTGTTEAFF

d_call: NA
v_call: TRBV4-2
j_call: TRBJ1-1
clone_size: few
cdr3_nt: TGTGCCAGCAGCCAAGAAGAGGCTATACCTGTAGCTTTCTTT
cdr3_aa: CASSQEEAIPVAFF

d_call: NA
v_call: TRBV24-1
j_call: TRBJ2-3
clone_size: NA
cdr3_nt: TGTGCCACCGCGGCCCACAGTGCAGATACGCAGTATTTT
cdr3_aa: CATAAHSADTQYF

d_call: TRBD1
v_call: TRBV27
j_call: TRBJ1-2
clone_size: few
cdr3_nt: TGTGCCAGCAGTTTTCTCCCCCCGGGACAGGGGTATGGCTACACCTTC
cdr3_aa: CASSFLPPGQGYGYTF

d_call: TRBD2
v_call: TRBV28
j_call: TRBJ2-1
clone_size: NA
cdr3_nt: TGTGCCAGCAGGACGGGGAGGGTGGTCGACAATGAGCAGTTCTTC
cdr3_aa: CASRTGRVVDNEQFF

d_call: NA
v_call: TRBV12-3/TRBV12-4
j_call: TRBJ2-5
clone_size: NA
cdr3_nt: TGTGCCAGCAGTTTAGGGGGGCGGAAGAAGGGGACCCAGTACTTC
cdr3_aa: CASSLGGRKKGTQYF

d_call: TRBD1
v_call: TRBV27
j_call: TRBJ1-4
clone_size: NA
cdr3_nt: TGTGCCAGCAGTCCCTTACGACAGGGTTGGGGCGAAAAACTGTTTTTT
cdr3_aa: CASSPLRQGWGEKLFF

d_call: TRBD2
v_call: TRBV7-2
j_call: TRBJ2-3
clone_size: many
cdr3_nt: TGTGCCAGCAGCCTCATAGCGGGGTTAGATACGCAGTATTTT
cdr3_aa: CASSLIAGLDTQYF

d_call: NA
v_call: TRBV7-7
j_call: TRBJ2-5
clone_size: many
cdr3_nt: TGTGCTAGCAGCCCCTCGGGGTACGTCGGGGAGACCCAGTACTTC
cdr3_aa: CASSPSGYVGETQYF

d_call: TRBD1
v_call: TRBV27
j_call: TRBJ2-7
clone_size: NA
cdr3_nt: TGTGCCAGCAGTTTGGTGCCCGGGACAGGGAATGCCTACGAGCAGTACTTC
cdr3_aa: CASSLVPGTGNAYEQYF

d_call: NA
v_call: TRBV6-2/TRBV6-3
j_call: TRBJ2-5
clone_size: few
cdr3_nt: TGTGCCAGCAGTTACGTCTACGCAGGGCGCGAAGAGACCCAGTACTTC
cdr3_aa: CASSYVYAGREETQYF

d_call: TRBD1
v_call: TRBV2
j_call: TRBJ2-3
clone_size: many
cdr3_nt: TGTGCCAGCAGTCAAGACAGGGGGCTGGGCACAGATACGCAGTATTTT
cdr3_aa: CASSQDRGLGTDTQYF

d_call: NA
v_call: TRBV11-2
j_call: TRBJ1-2
clone_size: few
cdr3_nt: TGTGCCAGCAGCTTACCGGCGGCCGGGAGCTACACCTTC
cdr3_aa: CASSLPAAGSYTF

d_call: TRBD1
v_call: TRBV20-1
j_call: TRBJ1-5
clone_size: many
cdr3_nt: TGCAGTGCTAGAACAGGGGGGGTTGATCAGCCCCAGCATTTT
cdr3_aa: CSARTGGVDQPQHF

d_call: TRBD1
v_call: TRBV28
j_call: TRBJ1-1
clone_size: NA
cdr3_nt: TGTGCCAGCAGTTTACCCTCATGGGACAGATTATTGGCTGAAGCTTTCTTT
cdr3_aa: CASSLPSWDRLLAEAFF

d_call: NA
v_call: TRBV4-1
j_call: TRBJ1-4
clone_size: NA
cdr3_nt: TGCGCCAGCAGCCAAGATACCGGGGTTAATGAAAAACTGTTTTTT
cdr3_aa: CASSQDTGVNEKLFF

d_call: TRBD2
v_call: TRBV7-2
j_call: TRBJ2-3
clone_size: NA
cdr3_nt: TGTGCCCGCGTCACTAGCGGGGGAGCCGAAAACACTCAGTATTTT
cdr3_aa: CARVTSGGAENTQYF

d_call: NA
v_call: TRBV7-9
j_call: TRBJ2-1
clone_size: NA
cdr3_nt: TGTGCCAGCAGCTTCATGAGGGCCGAGAACTACAATGAGCAGTTCTTC
cdr3_aa: CASSFMRAENYNEQFF

d_call: TRBD1
v_call: TRBV6-2/TRBV6-3
j_call: TRBJ2-6
clone_size: NA
cdr3_nt: TGTGCCAGCAGGAGGGACAGGGGAGGCCAAATGTCTTTC
cdr3_aa: CASRRDRGGQMSF

d_call: TRBD2
v_call: TRBV10-3
j_call: TRBJ2-7
clone_size: NA
cdr3_nt: TGTGCCATCAGACCCGGGGGGGTGTCAGTGGAGCAGTACTTC
cdr3_aa: CAIRPGGVSVEQYF

d_call: NA
v_call: TRBV15
j_call: TRBJ2-5
clone_size: few
cdr3_nt: TGTGCCACAGGGATCAGGGGTGGAGAGACCCAGTACTTC
cdr3_aa: CATGIRGGETQYF

d_call: NA
v_call: TRBV10-3
j_call: TRBJ2-1
clone_size: few
cdr3_nt: TGTGCCATCAGTGACCCGCAAATATTCTATGATGAGCAGTTCTTC
cdr3_aa: CAISDPQIFYDEQFF

d_call: NA
v_call: TRBV6-1
j_call: TRBJ1-4
clone_size: few
cdr3_nt: TGTGCCAGCAGTGAAGTAGTGTGGGGGGCTAATGAAAAACTGTTTTTT
cdr3_aa: CASSEVVWGANEKLFF

d_call: TRBD2
v_call: TRBV10-3
j_call: TRBJ2-1
clone_size: NA
cdr3_nt: TGTGCCATCAGTGAGCAATTCGGGGGGGCCGGTAATGAGCAGTTCTTC
cdr3_aa: CAISEQFGGAGNEQFF

d_call: NA
v_call: TRBV5-8
j_call: TRBJ1-1
clone_size: NA
cdr3_nt: TGTGCCAGCAGCTTTGGGACGGCGGCTGAAGCTTTCTTT
cdr3_aa: CASSFGTAAEAFF

d_call: NA
v_call: TRBV6-1
j_call: TRBJ1-1
clone_size: NA
cdr3_nt: TGTGCCAGCAGTGATCTCGCGGACACCTCAGAAGCTTTCTTT
cdr3_aa: CASSDLADTSEAFF

d_call: TRBD1
v_call: TRBV10-3
j_call: TRBJ2-7
clone_size: few
cdr3_nt: TGTGCCATCAGTGTGTTCCGGGACAGAGCCTCCTACGAGCAGTACTTC
cdr3_aa: CAISVFRDRASYEQYF

d_call: NA
v_call: TRBV10-3
j_call: TRBJ2-1
clone_size: few
cdr3_nt: TGTGCCATCAGTGAGTCAGGGACGCTTAACAATGAGCAGTTCTTC
cdr3_aa: CAISESGTLNNEQFF

d_call: NA
v_call: TRBV5-8
j_call: TRBJ1-2
clone_size: NA
cdr3_nt: TGTGCCAGCACTTTCGGACAGCTAAACTATGGCTACACCTTC
cdr3_aa: CASTFGQLNYGYTF

d_call: NA
v_call: TRBV20-1
j_call: TRBJ1-5
clone_size: NA
cdr3_nt: TGCAGTGCCCCAGGGAGGGGAAGCAATCAGCCCCAGCATTTT
cdr3_aa: CSAPGRGSNQPQHF

d_call: TRBD1
v_call: TRBV27
j_call: TRBJ2-1
clone_size: few
cdr3_nt: TGTGCCAGCAGTAACAGGGGTTCCTACAATGAGCAGTTCTTC
cdr3_aa: CASSNRGSYNEQFF